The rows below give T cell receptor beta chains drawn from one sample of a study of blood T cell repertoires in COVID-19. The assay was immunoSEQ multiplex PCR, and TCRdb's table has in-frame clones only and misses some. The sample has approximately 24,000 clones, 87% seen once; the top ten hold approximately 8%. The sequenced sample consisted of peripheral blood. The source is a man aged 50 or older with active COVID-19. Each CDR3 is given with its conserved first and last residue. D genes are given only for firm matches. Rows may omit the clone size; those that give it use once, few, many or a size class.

CDR3: CASSQVTGVWAQYF; DNA: TGCGCCAGCAGCCAAGTGACGGGGGTGTGGGCGCAGTATTTT; D: -; V: TRBV4-1; size: -; J: TRBJ2-3
CDR3: CASSQDHGGNTEAFF; DNA: TGTGCCAGCAGCCAAGATCACGGGGGGAACACTGAAGCTTTCTTT; D: -; V: TRBV3-1/TRBV3-2; size: -; J: TRBJ1-1
CDR3: CASSGARGDRSMNTEAFF; DNA: TGTGCCAGCAGCGGAGCCCGCGGGGACAGAAGCATGAACACTGAAGCTTTCTTT; D: TRBD1; V: TRBV5-8; size: -; J: TRBJ1-1
CDR3: CASSQGGAGYTF; DNA: TGTGCCAGCAGCCAAGGGGGCGCGGGCTACACCTTC; D: TRBD1; V: TRBV6-6; size: -; J: TRBJ1-2
CDR3: CASSRIPGGFLPHF; DNA: TGTGCCAGCAGTCGCATACCGGGGGGGTTTCTTCCGCATTTT; D: -; V: TRBV27; size: -; J: TRBJ1-5
CDR3: CAWALRLGTGDYGYTF; DNA: TGTGCCTGGGCGCTTCGGCTCGGGACAGGCGACTATGGCTACACCTTC; D: TRBD1; V: TRBV30; size: -; J: TRBJ1-2
CDR3: CASSLWGGGNEQFF; DNA: TGTGCCAGCAGCTTGTGGGGAGGTGGCAATGAGCAGTTCTTC; D: -; V: TRBV7-8; size: -; J: TRBJ2-1
CDR3: CASSSLGQGYPLGFF; DNA: TGTGCCAGCAGTTCCTTGGGACAGGGCTATCCCCTCGGCTTCTTT; D: TRBD1; V: TRBV6-6; size: -; J: TRBJ1-1
CDR3: CAWSSSGTGWPPLHF; DNA: TGTGCCTGGAGTAGCTCCGGGACAGGGTGGCCACCCCTCCACTTT; D: TRBD1; V: TRBV30; size: few; J: TRBJ1-6
CDR3: CASSRTDNQPQHF; DNA: TGTGCCAGCAGTCGGACAGACAATCAGCCCCAGCATTTT; D: -; V: TRBV11-2; size: -; J: TRBJ1-5
CDR3: CASSKEGATYNEQFF; DNA: TGTGCCAGCAGTAAGGAGGGCGCCACCTACAATGAGCAGTTCTTC; D: -; V: TRBV7-3; size: -; J: TRBJ2-1
CDR3: CASSPRGDGYQGYTF; DNA: TGTGCCAGCAGCCCTCGAGGAGACGGTTATCAGGGCTACACCTTC; D: -; V: TRBV3-1/TRBV3-2; size: once; J: TRBJ1-2
CDR3: CASSEGRGGYNEQFF; DNA: TGTGCCAGCAGTGAAGGGCGGGGGGGATACAATGAGCAGTTCTTC; D: TRBD2; V: TRBV6-4; size: -; J: TRBJ2-1
CDR3: CASTFPRKACCPNQPQHF; DNA: TGTGCCAGCACCTTCCCCCGAAAAGCTTGTTGTCCCAATCAGCCCCAGCATTTT; D: -; V: TRBV2; size: -; J: TRBJ1-5
CDR3: CAPSPGANVLTF; DNA: TGTGCCCCATCCCCTGGGGCCAACGTCCTGACTTTC; D: -; V: TRBV5-3; size: -; J: TRBJ2-6
CDR3: CASSWMGLSDTQYF; DNA: TGCGCCAGCAGCTGGATGGGACTATCAGATACGCAGTATTTT; D: TRBD2; V: TRBV5-1; size: -; J: TRBJ2-3
CDR3: CASSLPLAGVYNEQFF; DNA: TGCGCCAGCAGCTTGCCGCTAGCGGGGGTCTACAATGAGCAGTTCTTC; D: TRBD2; V: TRBV5-1; size: -; J: TRBJ2-1
CDR3: CASSYSTEGSETQYF; DNA: TGTGCCAGCAGTTACTCGACCGAGGGTTCGGAGACCCAGTACTTC; D: -; V: TRBV6-5; size: few; J: TRBJ2-5
CDR3: CASVPGGGYNEQFF; DNA: TGCGCCAGCGTGCCGGGAGGAGGGTACAATGAGCAGTTCTTC; D: TRBD2; V: TRBV10-2; size: -; J: TRBJ2-1
CDR3: CASSPEDSLIMNQPQHF; DNA: TGTGCCAGTAGTCCAGAGGACAGCCTAATTATGAATCAGCCCCAGCATTTT; D: -; V: TRBV19; size: few; J: TRBJ1-5
CDR3: CASSVGTEIYNSPLHF; DNA: TGTGCCAGCAGCGTAGGGACAGAAATCTATAATTCACCCCTCCACTTT; D: -; V: TRBV9; size: -; J: TRBJ1-6
CDR3: CASSYDPGFEQYF; DNA: TGTGCCAGCAGTTACGACCCCGGGTTCGAGCAGTACTTC; D: -; V: TRBV6-5; size: -; J: TRBJ2-7
CDR3: CASSQATPQGTNEKLFF; DNA: TGCGCCAGCAGCCAAGCCACCCCCCAGGGAACTAATGAAAAACTGTTTTTT; D: -; V: TRBV4-3; size: -; J: TRBJ1-4
CDR3: CASSLRMGRSEKLFF; DNA: TGTGCCAGCTCACTCCGCATGGGTAGGAGTGAAAAACTGTTTTTT; D: -; V: TRBV18; size: -; J: TRBJ1-4
CDR3: CASSYGQGSPLHF; DNA: TGCGCCAGCAGCTATGGGCAGGGGTCACCCCTCCACTTT; D: -; V: TRBV5-1; size: -; J: TRBJ1-6
CDR3: CASSVVGGNTEAFF; DNA: TGTGCCAGCAGCGTAGTGGGAGGGAACACTGAAGCTTTCTTT; D: -; V: TRBV9; size: -; J: TRBJ1-1